One and the same sample provided the 10 T cell receptor beta chains below, sequenced in a study of OX40 agonist ivuxolimab in advanced cancers. Libraries were prepared by immunoSEQ multiplex PCR; TCRdb keeps only in-frame clonotypes and omits some of them. This sample has approximately 82,000 clones, with less than 90% found just once. The sample was CD4+ or CD8+ T cells sorted from blood, taken in a trial of the OX40 agonist ivuxolimab. These receptors originate from an adult with an advanced solid tumor such as melanoma, head and neck, liver or kidney cancer.

The rearrangement links TRBV5-6 to TRBJ2-7; possible D gene TRBD1, 6 bases. CDR1 and CDR2 from the germline V gene are SGHDT and YYEEEE. The CDR3 totals 18 residues. Trimming removed 2 bases from V and 0 bases from J, with 21 bases in between. As DNA, the CDR3 is TGTGCCAGCAGCTTTATCCAGCATTCAGGGGTAAGCTCCTACGAGCAGTACTTC. Translating it yields CASSFIQHSGVSSYEQYF.

The chain recombines TRBV6-6 with TRBJ2-1; 12 nucleotides line up with TRBD2. The V segment lost 6 bases and the J segment 5 bases; nucleotides outside the gene matches: 8. The V gene's germline CDR1 is MNHNY and CDR2 SVGAGI (reference sequence). This CDR3 comprises 16 residues. CDR3 sequence reads: CASRTSGGQLNNEQFF. The CDR3 DNA reads TGTGCCAGCAGGACTAGCGGGGGCCAATTAAACAATGAGCAGTTCTTC.

The chain recombines TRBV6-6 with TRBJ1-3; D is undetermined. The length of the CDR3 is 15 residues. V dropped 5 bases and J dropped 4 bases, with 15 bases sitting between them. CDR1 MNHNY and CDR2 SVGAGI come from the germline V gene (reference sequence). The CDR3 here is CASSQAVGNGNTIYF. For the CDR3, the DNA is TGTGCCAGCAGTCAAGCGGTAGGGAACGGAAACACCATATATTTT.

The chain carries TRBV7-9 and TRBJ1-1; no clear D gene. This CDR3 is built from 13 residues. Per germline, CDR1 SEHNR and CDR2 FQNEAQ (reference sequence). The germline V and J ends were trimmed by 3 bases and 4 bases, with 9 bases remaining between them. The CDR3 loop is CASSFQVTTEAFF. The DNA of the CDR3 is TGTGCCAGCAGCTTTCAGGTGACCACTGAAGCTTTCTTT.

J is TRBJ2-1 and V is TRBV2; the match to TRBD2 covers 9 bases. In germline, CDR1 is SNHLY, CDR2 FYNNEI. The CDR3 sequence is 14 residues long. J gave up 6 bases and V 7 bases, and 7 bases lay outside the gene matches. CDR3 residues: CASTSPRGGNEQFF. Here the CDR3 DNA reads TGTGCCAGCACCAGCCCGCGGGGGGGCAATGAGCAGTTCTTC.

This chain uses TRBV29-1 with TRBJ2-4; 10 bases fit TRBD1. Per the germline V gene, CDR1 is SQVTM and CDR2 is ANQGSEA. The junction had 4 bases not matched to a gene; V was cut back by 4 bases and J by 7 bases. The CDR3 is 13 residues long. The CDR3 DNA is TGCAGCGTTGTAAGGACAGGGGGTAACATTCAGTACTTC. Translation gives CSVVRTGGNIQYF.

The gene calls are TRBV7-2 and TRBJ1-6; 7 bases map to TRBD1. Per the germline V gene, CDR1 is SGHTA and CDR2 is FQGNSA. The V gene end was trimmed by 5 bases and the J gene end by 6 bases; junction bases not matched to a gene: 7. The CDR3 spans 15 residues. DNA for the CDR3: TGTGCCAGCAGCCACAGATCAGGGGGTAATTCACCCCTCCACTTT. Its translation is CASSHRSGGNSPLHF.

V usage is TRBV4-1 and J usage is TRBJ2-5, with D possibly called TRBD1 or TRBD2 (6 bases each). CDR1 and CDR2 from the germline V gene are MGHRA and YSYEKL. The CDR3 runs to 17 residues. Trimming took 1 base from V and 1 from J, leaving 16 bases between them. The CDR3 nucleotides read TGCGCCAGCAGCCAAGGGGGGGCAGGCACGACCCAAGAGACCCAGTACTTC. It specifies CASSQGGAGTTQETQYF.

This chain joins TRBV6-5 and TRBJ1-5; weak D call: TRBD1 (5 bases). The germline V gene has CDR1 MNHEY and CDR2 SVGAGI. The CDR3 length is 13 residues. V lost 9 bases and J lost 3, with 12 bases in between. The CDR3 DNA sequence: TGTGCCAGTAAGGGGTTGATCAATCAGCCCCAGCATTTT. It encodes CASKGLINQPQHF.

V gene TRBV15 combines with J gene TRBJ2-1; D remains ambiguous. Trimming took 8 bases from V and 2 from J, leaving 19 bases between them. The CDR3 has 16 amino acids. The germline gives CDR1 LNHNV, CDR2 YYDKDF (reference sequence). The CDR3 sequence is CATARDGGPAYNEQFF. The CDR3 nucleotides are TGTGCCACCGCCCGCGATGGCGGTCCGGCCTACAATGAGCAGTTCTTC.